The next 8 T cell receptor beta chains were all read from a single sample in a study of shared clonotypes between healthy human individuals. Sequencing was performed with immunoSEQ multiplex PCR; in TCRdb, only in-frame clones are kept and a portion is missing. The sample gives 550,000 to 600,000 clones, around 78% of which show up once; around 12% is in the top ten. Sequenced material: PBMCs. These receptors all stem from a woman between 35 and 50 years old in good health. Some clones in this sample may be carry-over from other donors' samples.

With respect to this clone: Germline and junction disagree at one end, which may indicate a read error. The rearrangement links TRBV20-1 to TRBJ1-1; unclear D gene. The CDR3 runs 8 residues. CDR1 is DFQATT, CDR2 SNEGSKA, per germline (reference sequence). CDR3 protein: CSARDGSF. CDR3 nucleotides: TGCAGTGCTAGAGATGGCAGTTTT.

The chain combines TRBV6-1 with TRBJ1-5, with TRBD1 as a possible D gene (6 bases). This CDR3 is built from 14 residues. Germline V CDR1 and CDR2: MNHNS, SASEGT. V dropped 9 bases and J dropped 0 bases, with 12 bases sitting between them. The CDR3 DNA reads as TGTGCCAGTTTACAGGGATATAGCAATCAGCCCCAGCATTTT. Encoded protein: CASLQGYSNQPQHF.

Notes on this clone: At the DNA level, this CDR3 is encoded by other sequences in the same sample as well. The V call is TRBV19, the J call TRBJ2-4, with D unresolved. V gave up 3 bases and J gave up 7 bases, with 4 bases separating them. CDR3 length equals 11 residues. Germline CDR1 and CDR2: LNHDA and SQIVND (reference sequence). The chain's CDR3 is CASSIGNIQYF. The CDR3 coding sequence is TGTGCCAGTAGTATTGGGAACATTCAGTACTTC.

V gene TRBV19 combines with J gene TRBJ2-2, with 8 bases fitting TRBD2. The V gene's germline CDR1 is LNHDA and CDR2 SQIVND (reference sequence). V trimming: 6 bases; J trimming: 7 bases; junction bases outside the gene matches: 4. CDR3 size: 13 residues. The CDR3 sequence: CASRQSGGGELFF. In nucleotides, the CDR3 is TGTGCCAGTAGACAAAGCGGGGGCGGGGAGCTGTTTTTT.

This clone was counted at least ten times. Here the CDR3 DNA reads TGTGCCAGCAGCCTCGGGGGGAGTAAGGGGGAGACCCAGTACTTC. Its translation: CASSLGGSKGETQYF. The chain has TRBV5-4 and TRBJ2-5; 7 bases map to TRBD2. Germline V CDR1 and CDR2: SGHNT, YYREEE (reference sequence). V gave up 4 bases and J gave up 5 bases; unmatched junction bases: 11. The CDR3 spans 15 residues.

Details on this clone: This specimen includes other DNA sequences encoding the same CDR3. The DNA for the CDR3 is TGCGCCAGCAGCTTGGCCCAGGGGAGCTCCTACGAGCAGTACTTC. Amino acid sequence: CASSLAQGSSYEQYF. The chain combines TRBV5-1 with TRBJ2-7; D perhaps matches TRBD1 (6 bases). V gave up 0 bases and J gave up 0 bases, with 10 bases separating them. In germline, CDR1 is SGHRS, CDR2 YFSETQ. The CDR3 spans 15 residues.

This clone was seen only once. The genes are TRBV29-1 and TRBJ1-4; D is perhaps TRBD1 (5 bases). CDR1 is SQVTM, CDR2 ANQGSEA, per germline. CDR3 size: 13 residues. The germline V and J ends were trimmed by 7 bases and 6 bases, with 15 bases remaining between them. CDR3 sequence: CSGWRAGDEKLFF. In DNA, the CDR3 is TGCAGCGGGTGGCGGGCGGGGGATGAAAAACTGTTTTTT.

This clone was counted between two and nine times. The chain's CDR3 is CATSRDVASGRGETQYF. As DNA, the CDR3 is TGTGCCACCAGCAGAGATGTGGCTAGCGGGAGAGGGGAGACCCAGTACTTC. The V call is TRBV15, the J call TRBJ2-5, with TRBD2 matching 10 bases. Germline CDR1 is LNHNV and CDR2 is YYDKDF (reference sequence). V shed 0 bases and J 5 bases; nucleotides not matched to a gene: 9. The CDR3 spans 17 residues. Supplemented by reference TRBV15 and TRBJ2-5, the full variable domain reads DAMVIQNPRYQVTQFGKPVTLSCSQTLNHNVMYWYQQKSSQAPKLLFHYYDKDFNNEADTPDNFQSRRPNTSFCFLDIRSPGLGDTAMYLCATSRDVASGRGETQYFGPGTRLLVL.